The clone carrying this T cell receptor (beta chain) appeared many times. The antigen is unknown. This specimen comes from a study of T cells in Graves' hyperthyroidism and ophthalmopathy. TCR beta CDR3 region amplification was performed from RNA transcripts. An initial round of RT-PCR targeting the TCR CDR3 relied on the HTBI primer set. A single record per CDR3 protein comes from TCRdb applying MiXCR to the multiplex PCR reads. The table records more than 350,000 distinct CDR3 sequences, about 15% of them present only once. This CDR3 comprises 19 residues. Germline V gene data show CDR1 as LNHNV and CDR2 as YYDKDF (reference sequence). V gave up 8 bases and J gave up 0 bases; unmatched junction bases: 16. The study's findings and limits: The model predicted ophthalmopathy a median around 6.5 months before onset. Most thyroid clonotypes that were expanded above 0.001 also turned up in blood.

The receptor was derived from a woman between 55 and 75 years old with Graves' ophthalmopathy. The sequenced material came from blood. The genes are TRBV15 and TRBJ2-1, with 10 bases fitting TRBD2. CDR3 sequence reads: CATAQGAGGPARSYNEQFF. For the CDR3, the DNA is TGTGCCACCGCCCAGGGAGCGGGAGGGCCAGCTCGCTCCTACAATGAGCAGTTCTTC.